This T cell receptor (beta chain) was profiled in a study of monozygotic twins with inflammatory bowel disease. The total RNA came straight from whole blood, and T cells were not sorted beforehand. Starting material for each TCR library was around 3,500 ng of total RNA. TCRdb re-called the 5' RACE reads, yielding one record per CDR3 amino acid sequence without DNA. The sample is made up of around 400,000 distinct CDR3 sequences, and the top ten hold 2% to 3% of it. As concerns this clonotype: What it binds is not known.

Whole-study findings and limits: Concordance status among twins (concordant versus discordant) showed no link to repertoire similarity, possibly from limited power.

The sequence was obtained from a human donor with ulcerative colitis or Crohn's disease, or a healthy co-twin of an affected twin (not recorded which). The sequencing input was blood.

The CDR3 sequence is CASSPPGRGRNMNTEAFF. This sequence joins TRBV18 and TRBJ1-1; TCRdb's D call, TRBD1, is unchecked because there is no DNA. The CDR3 runs to 18 residues. CDR1 is KGHSH and CDR2 is LQKENI in the germline V gene.